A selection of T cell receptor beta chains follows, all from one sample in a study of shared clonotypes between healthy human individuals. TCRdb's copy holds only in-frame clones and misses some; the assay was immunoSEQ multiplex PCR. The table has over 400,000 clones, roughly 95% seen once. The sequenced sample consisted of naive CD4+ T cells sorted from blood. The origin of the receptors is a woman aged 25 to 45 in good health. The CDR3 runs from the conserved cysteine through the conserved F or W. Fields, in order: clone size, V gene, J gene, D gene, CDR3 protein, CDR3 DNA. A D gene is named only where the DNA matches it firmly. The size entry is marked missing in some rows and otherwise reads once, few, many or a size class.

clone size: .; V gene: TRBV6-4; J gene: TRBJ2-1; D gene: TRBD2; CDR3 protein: CASSVTSGIYNEQFF; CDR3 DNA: TGTGCCAGCAGCGTAACTAGCGGGATCTACAATGAGCAGTTCTTC
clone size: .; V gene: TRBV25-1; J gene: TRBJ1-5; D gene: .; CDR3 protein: CASSDGTGSSNQPQHF; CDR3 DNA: TGTGCCAGCAGTGACGGAACAGGGAGTAGCAATCAGCCCCAGCATTTT
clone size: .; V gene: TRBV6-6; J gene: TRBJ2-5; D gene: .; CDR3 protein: CASRPTANQETQYF; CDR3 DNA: TGTGCCAGCAGGCCGACAGCTAACCAAGAGACCCAGTACTTC
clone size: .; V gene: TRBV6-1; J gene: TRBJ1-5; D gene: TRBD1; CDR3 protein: CASSSTGTGVQPQHF; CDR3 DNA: TGTGCCAGCAGTTCAACCGGGACAGGGGTCCAGCCCCAGCATTTT
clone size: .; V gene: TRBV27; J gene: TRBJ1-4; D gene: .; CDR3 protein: CASSSYRDSGTNEKLFF; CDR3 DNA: TGTGCCAGCAGTTCCTACAGGGATTCGGGAACTAATGAAAAACTGTTTTTT
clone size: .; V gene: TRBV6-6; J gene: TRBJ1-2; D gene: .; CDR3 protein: CASSYSGSTYYGYTF; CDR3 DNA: TGTGCCAGCAGTTACTCGGGGAGCACCTACTATGGCTACACCTTC
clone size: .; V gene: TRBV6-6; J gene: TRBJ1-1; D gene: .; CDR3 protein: CASSYIGETEAFF; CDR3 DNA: TGTGCCAGCAGTTATATCGGGGAGACTGAAGCTTTCTTT
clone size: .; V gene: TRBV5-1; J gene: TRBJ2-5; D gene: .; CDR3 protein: CASSSKWGSPQETQYF; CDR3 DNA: TGCGCCAGCAGCTCAAAATGGGGTAGCCCCCAAGAGACCCAGTACTTC
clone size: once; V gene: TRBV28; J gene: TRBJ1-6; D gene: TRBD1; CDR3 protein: CASSLRGQGNSPLHF; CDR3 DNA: TGTGCCAGCAGTCTCCGAGGACAGGGGAATTCACCCCTCCACTTT
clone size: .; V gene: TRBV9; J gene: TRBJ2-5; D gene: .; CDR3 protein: CASRGQETQYF; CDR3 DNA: TGTGCCAGCAGGGGGCAAGAGACCCAGTACTTC
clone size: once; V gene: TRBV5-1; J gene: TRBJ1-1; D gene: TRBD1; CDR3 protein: CASSRTGETEAFF; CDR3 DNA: TGCGCCAGCAGTCGGACAGGGGAAACTGAAGCTTTCTTT
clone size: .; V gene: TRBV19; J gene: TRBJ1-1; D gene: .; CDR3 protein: CASTSLQVLNTEAFF; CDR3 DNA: TGTGCCAGTACCTCATTACAGGTACTGAACACTGAAGCTTTCTTT
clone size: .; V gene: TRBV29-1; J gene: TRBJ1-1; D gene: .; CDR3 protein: CSVGRRMNTEAFF; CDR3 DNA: TGCAGCGTTGGCCGTCGAATGAACACTGAAGCTTTCTTT
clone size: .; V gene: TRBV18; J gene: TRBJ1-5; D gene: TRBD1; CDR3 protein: CASSPQGTGLTAGNQPQHF; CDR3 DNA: TGTGCCAGCTCACCACAGGGGACAGGGCTAACAGCGGGCAATCAGCCCCAGCATTTT
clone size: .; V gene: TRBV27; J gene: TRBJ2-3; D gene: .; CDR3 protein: CASSLFGFQRIADTQYF; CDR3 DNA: TGTGCCAGCAGTTTATTCGGCTTCCAGCGGATTGCAGATACGCAGTATTTT
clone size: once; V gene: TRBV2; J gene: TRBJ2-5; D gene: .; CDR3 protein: CASVVREETQYF; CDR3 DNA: TGTGCCAGTGTAGTACGGGAAGAGACCCAGTACTTC
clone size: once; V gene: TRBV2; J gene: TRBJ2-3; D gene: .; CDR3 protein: CASSEASGAADTQYF; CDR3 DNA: TGTGCCAGCAGTGAAGCGTCTGGGGCCGCGGATACGCAGTATTTT
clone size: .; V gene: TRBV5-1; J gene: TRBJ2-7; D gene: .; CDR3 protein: CASSLRLGGYEQYF; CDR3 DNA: TGCGCCAGCAGCTTGCGGCTGGGGGGTTATGAGCAGTACTTC
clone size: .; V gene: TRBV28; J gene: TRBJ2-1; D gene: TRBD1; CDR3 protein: CASSPTWGRGLDEQFF; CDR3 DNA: TGTGCCAGCAGTCCCACCTGGGGCAGGGGGCTTGATGAGCAGTTCTTC
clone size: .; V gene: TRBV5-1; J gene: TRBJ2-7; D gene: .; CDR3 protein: CASSISYEQYF; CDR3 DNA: TGCGCCAGCAGCATATCCTACGAGCAGTACTTC
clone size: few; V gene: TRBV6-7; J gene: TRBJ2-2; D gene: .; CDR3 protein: CASRPDQLSGELFF; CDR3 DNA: TGTGCCAGCAGACCGGATCAGTTGTCCGGGGAGCTGTTTTTT
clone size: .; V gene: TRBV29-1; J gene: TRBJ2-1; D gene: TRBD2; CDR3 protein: CSVAGTSVNEQFF; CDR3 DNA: TGCAGCGTTGCAGGGACTAGCGTCAATGAGCAGTTCTTC
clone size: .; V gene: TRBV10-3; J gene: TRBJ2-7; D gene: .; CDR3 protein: CAISESATGRSYEQYF; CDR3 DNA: TGTGCCATCAGTGAGTCAGCGACGGGACGCTCCTACGAGCAGTACTTC
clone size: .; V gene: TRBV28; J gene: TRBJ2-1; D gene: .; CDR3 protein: CASSPPGPTRSYNEQFF; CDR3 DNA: TGTGCCAGCAGTCCTCCCGGGCCTACTCGCTCCTACAATGAGCAGTTCTTC